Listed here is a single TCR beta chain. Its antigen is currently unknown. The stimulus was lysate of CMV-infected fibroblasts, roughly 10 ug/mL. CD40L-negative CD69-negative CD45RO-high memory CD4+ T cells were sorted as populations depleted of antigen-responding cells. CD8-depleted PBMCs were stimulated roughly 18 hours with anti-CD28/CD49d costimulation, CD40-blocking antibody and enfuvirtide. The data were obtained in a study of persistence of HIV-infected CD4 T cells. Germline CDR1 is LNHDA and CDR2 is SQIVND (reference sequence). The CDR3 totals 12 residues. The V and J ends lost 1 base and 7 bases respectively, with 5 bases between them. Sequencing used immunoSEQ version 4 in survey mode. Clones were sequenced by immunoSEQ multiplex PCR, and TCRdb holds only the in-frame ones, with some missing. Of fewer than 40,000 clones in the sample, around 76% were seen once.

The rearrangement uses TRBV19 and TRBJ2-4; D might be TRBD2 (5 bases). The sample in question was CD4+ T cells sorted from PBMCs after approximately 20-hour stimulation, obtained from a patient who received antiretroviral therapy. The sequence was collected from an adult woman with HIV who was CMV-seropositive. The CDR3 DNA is TGTGCCAGTAGTATAGCGGGGAACATTCAGTACTTC. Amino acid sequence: CASSIAGNIQYF.